This TCR beta chain was sequenced in a study of T cell responses to AZD1222 COVID-19 vaccine. General study findings and limits: Researchers took repertoire samples only after the peak T cell response had come.

On this clone itself: Its antigen remains unknown.

Profiling relied on immunoSEQ multiplex PCR, and the TCRdb table lists in-frame clones only, not all of them. The sample yields about 140,000 clones, roughly nine tenths seen once. With 2 bases clipped from V and 5 bases from J, the junction kept 7 bases outside the gene matches. Per germline, CDR1 MGHRA and CDR2 YSYEKL. The CDR3 runs 16 residues. Sequencing was performed on peripheral blood, taken on day 0 of AZD1222 vaccination. The V and J genes are TRBV4-1 and TRBJ2-3, with 10 bases that match TRBD2. The receptor comes from an adult in good health. In DNA, the CDR3 is TGCGCCAGCAGCCAATCTAGCGGGAGTATGTTAGATACGCAGTATTTT. Amino acid sequence: CASSQSSGSMLDTQYF.